The 18 T cell receptor beta chains listed next were all sequenced from one sample in a study of T cells in Graves' hyperthyroidism and ophthalmopathy (dated by TCRdb to between 2018 and 2020). Receptor libraries were prepared by multiplex PCR. Sequencing was carried out with an Illumina HiSeq 2000. The TCR beta CDR3 regions were amplified from the RNA transcripts. A first-round RT-PCR of the TCR CDR3 used the HTBI primer set with the Qiagen OneStep RT-PCR kit. In-frame beta chains were kept once TCRdb had trimmed the public reads at Q25 with fastp and called clones with MiXCR. Every CDR3 protein is listed once, alongside the most common genes and DNA of its rows. A total of 500,000 to 700,000 distinct CDR3 sequences appear in this sample, roughly 17% of them only once. The ten largest clones take up 15% to 20% of the sample. Sequencing input: blood. The origin of the receptors is a woman in her late teens or twenties with Graves' hyperthyroidism.

Comments on this clonotype: With a much larger clone just one base away, this may be a read error. The chain has TRBV20-1 and TRBJ2-3; 14 bases fit TRBD2. There are 16 residues in the CDR3. Germline CDR1 is DFQATT and CDR2 is SNEGSKA (reference sequence). The CDR3 here is CSAIAGTSGSTDRQYF. In DNA, the CDR3 is TGCAGTGCAATAGCTGGGACTAGCGGGAGCACAGATAGGCAGTATTTT.

This clonotype was picked up many times. The gene calls are TRBV27 and TRBJ2-3; D possibly corresponds to TRBD1 (6 bases). With 6 bases removed from V and 4 bases from J, the gap between germline ends came to 20 bases. The CDR3 extends over 16 amino acids. From germline, CDR1 is MNHEY and CDR2 SMNVEV (reference sequence). CDR3: CASSPRTARGADTQYF. Written as DNA, the CDR3 is TGTGCCAGCAGCCCCAGGACAGCCCGCGGCGCAGATACGCAGTATTTT.

At least ten counts were recorded for this clonotype. This rearrangement joins TRBV29-1 to TRBJ2-2, with D possibly matching TRBD1 (5 bases). Germline loops: CDR1 SQVTM, CDR2 ANQGSEA. V lost 7 bases to trimming and J lost 2 bases, with 11 bases between them. The CDR3 length is 13 residues. The CDR3 protein is CSGTGLNTGELFF. The CDR3 DNA is TGCAGCGGAACAGGTCTCAACACCGGGGAGCTGTTTTTT.

The table lists this clonotype with a few counts. This rearrangement joins TRBV18 to TRBJ1-2; D is unclear. Germline values: CDR1 KGHSH, CDR2 LQKENI. The CDR3 has 15 residues. V was shortened by 4 bases and J by 2 bases, with 14 bases between the two germline ends. The CDR3 DNA follows: TGTGCCAGCTCACTCTGGGGTGTGAGAAACTATGGCTACACCTTC. Protein sequence: CASSLWGVRNYGYTF. The full variable domain, completed using reference TRBV18 and TRBJ1-2, is NAGVMQNPRHLVRRRGQEARLRCSPMKGHSHVYWYRQLPEEGLKFMVYLQKENIIDESGMPKERFSAEFPKEGPSILRIQQVVRGDSAAYFCASSLWGVRNYGYTFGSGTRLTVV.

This clonotype has ten or more counts. The rearrangement uses TRBV19 and TRBJ1-1; D remains unclear. The germline V gene has CDR1 LNHDA and CDR2 SQIVND (reference sequence). Deletions cut 1 base from V and 0 bases from J, with 12 bases between. The CDR3 sequence is 16 residues long. The CDR3 reads CASSIVFRQMNTEAFF. In DNA, the CDR3 is TGTGCCAGTAGTATAGTATTTCGGCAGATGAACACTGAAGCTTTCTTT. The full variable domain, its missing parts supplied by reference TRBV19 and TRBJ1-1, is DGGITQSPKYLFRKEGQNVTLSCEQNLNHDAMYWYRQDPGQGLRLIYYSQIVNDFQKGDIAEGYSVSREKKESFPLTVTSAQKNPTAFYLCASSIVFRQMNTEAFFGQGTRLTVV.

This clonotype was detected only a few times. V gene TRBV24-1 combines with J gene TRBJ2-1, with D possibly matching TRBD2 (7 bases). With 7 bases removed from V and 3 bases from J, the gap between germline ends came to 12 bases. The CDR3 loop spans 14 amino acids. CDR1 and CDR2 from the germline V gene are KGHDR and SFDVKD. CDR3 residues: CATRGGGIYNEQFF. The CDR3, as DNA: TGTGCCACCAGAGGGGGGGGGATCTACAATGAGCAGTTCTTC.

This clonotype appeared many times. CDR3 protein: CASSPAGGRTEAFF. In DNA form, the CDR3 reads TGTGCCAGCTCACCCGCGGGGGGAAGGACTGAAGCTTTCTTT. The chain uses TRBV18 and TRBJ1-1, with D possibly TRBD1 on 5 matching bases. Germline V gene data show CDR1 as KGHSH and CDR2 as LQKENI. The V end lost 3 bases, the J end lost 5 bases, and 13 bases lay between the germline ends. The CDR3 contains 14 residues.

This clonotype was detected a few times. The chain recombines TRBV7-8 with TRBJ2-5, with D possibly being TRBD1 (6 bases). V dropped 1 base and J dropped 3 bases, with 12 bases sitting between them. There are 15 residues in the CDR3. CDR1 is SGHVS, CDR2 FQNEAQ, per germline. As DNA, the CDR3 is TGTGCCAGCAGCTTAGAGGACAGAATAAAAGAGACCCAGTACTTC. This translates into CASSLEDRIKETQYF.

V is TRBV4-1 and J is TRBJ2-3; D not certain. Germline assignment: CDR1 MGHRA and CDR2 YSYEKL. The CDR3 length is 13 residues. Trimming pared 2 bases from V and 4 bases from J, leaving 7 bases between. CDR3 nucleotides: TGCGCCAGCAGCCAAAACGTGGCAGATACGCAGTATTTT. It translates to CASSQNVADTQYF.

The chain carries TRBV20-1 and TRBJ2-3; 11 positions agree with TRBD2. J was trimmed by 3 bases and V by 7 bases; bases with no gene match: 15. The CDR3 has 17 residues. Germline V gene data show CDR1 as DFQATT and CDR2 as SNEGSKA (reference sequence). The CDR3 reads CSGRRGLADFHTDTQYF. The CDR3 nucleotides read TGCAGTGGTAGGAGGGGACTAGCGGATTTCCATACAGATACGCAGTATTTT.

This clonotype was found a few times. The V gene is TRBV15, the J gene TRBJ2-7; D could derive from TRBD1 or TRBD2 (5 bases each). Germline assignment: CDR1 LNHNV and CDR2 YYDKDF (reference sequence). V was trimmed by 8 bases and J by 4 bases, leaving 15 bases between them. This CDR3 spans 13 amino acids. CDR3: CATGGRDGYEQYF. The CDR3 DNA reads TGTGCCACCGGAGGCAGGGACGGATACGAGCAGTACTTC.

This clonotype was seen only a few times. The chain combines TRBV19 with TRBJ2-1; the match to TRBD1 covers 8 bases. Germline V lookup: CDR1 LNHDA, CDR2 SQIVND (reference sequence). The CDR3 covers 14 residues. V lost 3 bases and J lost 7; bases outside the gene matches: 5. The CDR3 is CASSIRTGRNEQFF. The DNA for the CDR3 is TGTGCCAGTAGTATCCGGACAGGGCGTAATGAGCAGTTCTTC. Together with reference TRBV19 and TRBJ2-1, the CDR3 gives the full variable domain: DGGITQSPKYLFRKEGQNVTLSCEQNLNHDAMYWYRQDPGQGLRLIYYSQIVNDFQKGDIAEGYSVSREKKESFPLTVTSAQKNPTAFYLCASSIRTGRNEQFFGPGTRLTVL.

This clonotype was observed many times. The rearrangement links TRBV7-2 to TRBJ1-4; 11 bases are a match to TRBD1. There are 14 residues in the CDR3. The germline CDR1 and CDR2 sequences are SGHTA and FQGNSA. V trimming: 6 bases; J trimming: 8 bases; junction bases outside the gene matches: 5. The CDR3, as DNA: TGTGCCAGCAGTCAGGGGACAGGGGGGGAAAAACTGTTTTTT. The encoded protein is CASSQGTGGEKLFF.

This clonotype was counted ten times or more. This chain joins TRBV2 and TRBJ2-3; TRBD2 matches at 9 bases. Germline assignment: CDR1 SNHLY and CDR2 FYNNEI. Germline trimming cut 6 bases from V and 3 bases from J; bases unmatched to any gene: 4. The CDR3 has 14 amino acids. This CDR3 reads CASRIAGVTDTQYF. In nucleotides, the CDR3 is TGTGCCAGCAGAATAGCGGGAGTAACAGATACGCAGTATTTT.

This clonotype was observed at least ten times. The junction and the germline gene differ at one end; a read error may be behind it. The rearrangement links TRBV5-1 to TRBJ1-4; 7 nucleotides line up with TRBD1. The CDR3 consists of 14 residues. Germline-derived CDR1 and CDR2 are SGHRS and YFSETQ. The CDR3 loop reads CASSPTGLGEKLFF. CDR3 bases: TGTGCCAGCAGTCCGACAGGGCTTGGTGAAAAACTGTTTTTT. The entire variable domain, with the rest obtained from reference TRBV5-1 and TRBJ1-4, is as follows: KAGVTQTPRYLIKTRGQQVTLSCSPISGHRSVSWYQQTPGQGLQFLFEYFSETQRNKGNFPGRFSGRQFSNSRSEMNVSTLELGDSALYLCASSPTGLGEKLFFGSGTQLSVL.

The sample holds many counts of this clonotype. This chain uses TRBV24-1 with TRBJ2-1; TRBD1 aligns across 9 bases. Germline V CDR1 and CDR2: KGHDR, SFDVKD. CDR3 length: 15 amino acids. With 2 bases clipped from V and 5 bases from J, the junction kept 3 bases outside the gene matches. The CDR3 sequence is CATSDWGQGNNEQFF. As DNA, the CDR3 is TGTGCCACCAGTGATTGGGGACAGGGCAACAATGAGCAGTTCTTC.

This clonotype was detected ten times or more. CDR3 residues: CASTPTARGEQYF. The CDR3 nucleotides read TGTGCCAGCACCCCGACAGCCCGAGGAGAGCAGTACTTC. The chain uses TRBV12-3 or TRBV12-4 and TRBJ2-7; D perhaps matches TRBD1 (5 bases). The CDR3 spans 13 residues. Trimming shortened V by 7 bases and J by 7 bases, and 17 bases separated the two germline ends.

This clonotype has just a few counts. The V call is TRBV5-1, the J call TRBJ2-7; possible D gene TRBD2, 6 bases. Germline V gives CDR1 SGHRS, CDR2 YFSETQ. CDR3 length: 14 residues. The V and J ends lost 4 bases and 1 base respectively, with 12 bases between them. The DNA for the CDR3 is TGCGCCAGCAGCGGGGGGAGTCCGTCCTACGAGCAGTACTTC. It encodes CASSGGSPSYEQYF.